Following are 14 T cell receptor beta chains from one sample sequenced in a study of Tregs in tolerant kidney transplant recipients. Data came from immunoSEQ multiplex PCR; TCRdb stores just in-frame clones and leaves some out. The sample has 100,000 to 120,000 clones, nearly 90% seen once; the top ten hold approximately 0.34%. Specimen: CD4+ T cells from blood, collected before the transplant. The source of these receptors is a human donor who received a combined kidney and bone marrow transplant.

The chain links TRBV7-2 to TRBJ1-2, with D possibly being TRBD1 (6 bases). The V end lost 10 bases, the J end lost 4 bases, and 19 bases lay between the germline ends. The CDR3 totals 14 residues. From germline, CDR1 is SGHTA and CDR2 FQGNSA. CDR3 loop: CATGEGRGSYGYTF. CDR3 DNA sequence: TGTGCCACAGGGGAGGGCAGGGGTTCCTATGGCTACACCTTC.

The chain is built from TRBV7-2 and TRBJ2-4; tentative D call: TRBD1 (5 bases). The CDR3 length is 13 residues. Trimming removed 5 bases at V and 7 bases at J, with 12 bases between. Germline-derived CDR1 and CDR2 are SGHTA and FQGNSA. This CDR3 is CASSPRGGNIQYF. The CDR3 region has the DNA TGTGCCAGCAGCCCAAGGGGTGGGAACATTCAGTACTTC. The full variable domain, in which reference TRBV7-2 and TRBJ2-4 provide the parts outside the CDR3, is GAGVSQSPSNKVTEKGKDVELRCDPISGHTALYWYRQSLGQGLEFLIYFQGNSAPDKSGLPSDRFSAERTGGSVSTLTIQRTQQEDSAVYLCASSPRGGNIQYFGAGTRLSVL.

This clone has just a few counts. The chain couples TRBV11-3 to TRBJ2-3; TRBD2 agrees at 15 bases. Trimming at V came to 1 base and at J to 5 bases, leaving 4 bases not matched to a gene. Germline values: CDR1 SGHNT, CDR2 YENEEA. There are 17 residues in the CDR3. The CDR3 nucleotides read TGTGCCAGCAGCTTAGGAGGACTAGCGGGGGGGCGAGATACGCAGTATTTT. Protein sequence: CASSLGGLAGGRDTQYF.

The V and J genes are TRBV5-4 and TRBJ2-5; D ambiguous. The germline V gene encodes CDR1 SGHNT and CDR2 YYREEE (reference sequence). V was trimmed by 0 bases and J by 5 bases, leaving 17 bases between them. This CDR3 comprises 16 residues. CDR3 DNA: TGTGCCAGCAGCTTGGCAGGCCCGCTTATTGACGAGACCCAGTACTTC. Residues: CASSLAGPLIDETQYF.

V and J are TRBV4-1 and TRBJ2-3; TRBD2 matches 8 bases. The CDR3 has 14 amino acids. The V gene end was trimmed by 0 bases and the J gene end by 4 bases; junction bases not matched to a gene: 0. The germline gives CDR1 MGHRA, CDR2 YSYEKL. CDR3 sequence: CASSQDGRADTQYF. CDR3 sequence (DNA): TGCGCCAGCAGCCAAGACGGGAGGGCAGATACGCAGTATTTT.

This clone was counted a single time. The V and J genes are TRBV2 and TRBJ1-1; a possible D gene is TRBD1 (5 bases). Germline loops: CDR1 SNHLY, CDR2 FYNNEI. There are 12 residues in the CDR3. Trimming removed 8 bases from V and 8 bases from J, with 15 bases in between. The CDR3 nucleotides read TGTGCCAGCTCCCTCCTCCAGGGAGAAGCTTTCTTT. Translating gives CASSLLQGEAFF.

The J gene is TRBJ2-1, the V gene TRBV10-2, with D possibly TRBD2 on 6 matching bases. Germline-derived CDR1 and CDR2 are WSHSY and SAAADI. The CDR3 is 13 amino acids. V lost 6 bases and J lost 2, with 8 bases in between. CDR3 amino acids: CASRSGAYNEQFF. Written as DNA, the CDR3 is TGCGCCAGCAGATCGGGGGCCTACAATGAGCAGTTCTTC.

This clone was recorded a few times. This sequence joins TRBV4-1 and TRBJ1-4; D is perhaps TRBD1 (5 bases). The length of the CDR3 is 17 residues. Germline CDR1 MGHRA, CDR2 YSYEKL. V was clipped by 1 base and J by 0 bases, with 12 bases between them. Written as DNA, the CDR3 is TGCGCCAGCAGCCAAGGCAGGGATTTCCCAACTAATGAAAAACTGTTTTTT. Encoded protein: CASSQGRDFPTNEKLFF.

The chain has TRBV19 and TRBJ2-2; 11 bases fit TRBD2. CDR1 is LNHDA, CDR2 SQIVND, per germline (reference sequence). The CDR3 has 14 amino acids. V lost 7 bases to trimming and J lost 6 bases; unmatched junction nucleotides: 4. CDR3 in DNA: TGTGCCAGTAAGCCACTAGCGGGGGCCGGGGAGCTGTTTTTT. Translation gives CASKPLAGAGELFF.

The chain combines TRBV20-1 with TRBJ2-5; D not certain. Trimming removed 5 bases at V and 7 bases at J, with 8 bases between. This CDR3 region has 10 residues. Germline V gene lookup returns CDR1 DFQATT and CDR2 SNEGSKA (reference sequence). The CDR3 loop reads CSAEVWTQYF. For the CDR3, the DNA is TGCAGTGCTGAGGTCTGGACCCAGTACTTC.

A single count supports this clone. The chain combines TRBV18 with TRBJ2-3; no firm D call. Germline CDR1 reads KGHSH; CDR2 reads LQKENI. CDR3 length equals 13 residues. Between the trimmed V and J ends, which lost 4 bases and 3 bases, there was a span of 8 bases. The CDR3 DNA is TGTGCCAGCTCACTAGTCCGGACAGATACGCAGTATTTT. Translating it yields CASSLVRTDTQYF. Full variable domain (rest looked up from reference TRBV18 and TRBJ2-3): NAGVMQNPRHLVRRRGQEARLRCSPMKGHSHVYWYRQLPEEGLKFMVYLQKENIIDESGMPKERFSAEFPKEGPSILRIQQVVRGDSAAYFCASSLVRTDTQYFGPGTRLTVL.

The chain carries TRBV18 and TRBJ2-5; 9 positions agree with TRBD2. The V gene end was trimmed by 6 bases and the J gene end by 4 bases; junction bases not matched to a gene: 6. CDR1 is KGHSH and CDR2 is LQKENI in the germline V gene. The CDR3 extends over 14 amino acids. As DNA, the CDR3 is TGTGCCAGCTCCCTAGCGGGGAGTCGAGAGACCCAGTACTTC. It translates to CASSLAGSRETQYF.

The rearrangement joins TRBV7-2 to TRBJ1-2; tentative D call: TRBD1 (6 bases). Trimming took off 5 bases at V and 3 bases at J, with 16 bases between the two ends. The CDR3 runs to 15 residues. The germline gives CDR1 SGHTA, CDR2 FQGNSA. CDR3 sequence (DNA): TGTGCCAGCAGCCAATTACAGGGAGTGGACTATGGCTACACCTTC. Translating gives CASSQLQGVDYGYTF.

The J gene is TRBJ1-2, the V gene TRBV9; unclear D gene. Germline V gene data show CDR1 as SGDLS and CDR2 as YYNGEE. V was pared by 0 bases and J by 5 bases, with 11 bases between. This CDR3 comprises 14 residues. CDR3 coding DNA: TGTGCCAGCAGCGTAGAGACAACAATTTATGGCTACACCTTC. Translated: CASSVETTIYGYTF.